This T cell receptor beta chain was sequenced for a study of T cell repertoires in cytomegalovirus infection. Study context: Well-studied HLA-B-restricted CMV epitopes were used in the study alongside recently identified HLA-C-restricted ones.

MiXCR was run by TCRdb on the reads, yielding one entry per CDR3 protein. The table has roughly 920,000 distinct CDR3 sequences, around 30% seen once. Study outcomes and limitations: Ex vivo, HLA-C-restricted CMV-specific TCR beta clonotypes prevailed over the rest of the response.

V was pared by 6 bases and J by 5 bases, with 11 bases between. Looked up from germline, CDR1 is MNHEY and CDR2 is SMNVEV (reference sequence). This CDR3 is built from 13 residues. Comment on this clonotype: Its target is not known.

The J gene is TRBJ1-3, the V gene TRBV27; D uncertain. This sequence was found in a human donor in good health (CMV status not recorded). Some clones in this sample may be carry-over from other donors' samples. This material consisted of cultured CD8+ T cells from PBMCs, taken from culture after CMV antigen stimulation. This CDR3 is CASSPPNRNTIYF. Here the CDR3 DNA reads TGTGCCAGCAGCCCCCCGAATAGAAACACCATATATTTT.